This T cell receptor beta chain stems from a study of Graves' ophthalmopathy and Graves' hyperthyroidism. Overall study results and limits: Blood also held most thyroid clonotypes expanded above 0.001 frequency.

RNA transcripts provided the template for amplifying TCR beta CDR3 regions. First-round RT-PCR employed HTBI primers, with a second-round multiplex PCR after it. One entry per CDR3 protein results from TCRdb running MiXCR on the multiplex PCR reads. The table records approximately 210,000 distinct CDR3 sequences, under 30% of them present only once. Note on this clonotype: Its antigen is still unknown.

Germline V lookup: CDR1 MDHEN, CDR2 SYDVKM. The V end was cut by 4 bases, the J end by 5 bases, with 11 bases between. The CDR3 is 13 amino acids. V and J are TRBV28 and TRBJ1-2; unclear D gene. The receptor's source is a man aged 45 to 65 with Graves' ophthalmopathy. The sequenced sample consisted of peripheral blood. The CDR3 DNA follows: TGTGCCAGCAGTTCCGGACCGTTATATGGCTACACCTTC. Translated, it gives CASSSGPLYGYTF.